These 4 T cell receptor beta chains came from one sample sequenced in a study of blood T cell repertoires in COVID-19. Only in-frame clones appear in the TCRdb table, and some are missing; sequencing was by immunoSEQ multiplex PCR. The top ten clones hold 18% of a sample with around 130,000 clones, 75% to 90% of them seen once. Sequencing was performed on peripheral blood. These receptors were collected from a man aged 50 or older with active or convalescent COVID-19.

The chain recombines TRBV7-8 with TRBJ1-4, with D possibly being TRBD1 (5 bases). The CDR3 is 15 amino acids. CDR1 SGHVS and CDR2 FQNEAQ come from the germline V gene. The V end was cut by 0 bases, the J end by 7 bases, with 12 bases between. The CDR3 region is CASSLAAGVGEKLFF. The DNA of the CDR3 is TGTGCCAGCAGCTTAGCGGCGGGGGTTGGTGAAAAACTGTTTTTT.

The genes are TRBV9 and TRBJ2-6, with D possibly TRBD1 on 5 matching bases. Germline V lookup: CDR1 SGDLS, CDR2 YYNGEE. Trimming removed 6 bases from V and 1 base from J, with 17 bases in between. The CDR3 covers 17 residues. The CDR3 reads CASKGRQGLSGANVLTF. The CDR3 DNA reads TGTGCCAGCAAGGGAAGGCAGGGATTATCTGGGGCCAACGTCCTGACTTTC. The full variable domain, with the rest looked up from reference TRBV9 and TRBJ2-6, is DSGVTQTPKHLITATGQRVTLRCSPRSGDLSVYWYQQSLDQGLQFLIQYYNGEERAKGNILERFSAQQFPDLHSELNLSSLELGDSALYFCASKGRQGLSGANVLTFGAGSRLTVL.

The chain uses TRBV30 and TRBJ1-5; perhaps TRBD1 as D (5 bases). The CDR3 is 13 amino acids. Germline loops: CDR1 GTSNPN, CDR2 SVGIG (reference sequence). V was pared by 7 bases and J by 7 bases, with 17 bases between. CDR3 nucleotides: TGTGCCTACACGCAGGGTGCGCACCAGCCCCAGCATTTT. As protein: CAYTQGAHQPQHF.

The chain employs TRBV19 and TRBJ2-5; TRBD1 agrees at 9 bases. Germline V CDR1 and CDR2: LNHDA, SQIVND (reference sequence). The V segment lost 3 bases and the J segment 5 bases; nucleotides outside the gene matches: 10. The CDR3 is made up of 16 amino acids. CDR3 residues: CASSIATGGGWETQYF. The CDR3 DNA is TGTGCCAGTAGTATCGCAACAGGGGGCGGATGGGAGACCCAGTACTTC.